These 26 T cell receptor beta chains came from one sample sequenced in a study of shared clonotypes between healthy human individuals. The method was immunoSEQ multiplex PCR; TCRdb's version includes in-frame clones alone and lacks a portion of them. Among 2 million to 2.5 million clones listed, 85% to 95% were seen once. Sequencing input: naive CD4+ T cells from PBMCs. As for subset: CD45RA+ positively selected. The source of these receptors is a man aged 18 to 35 in good health. Some clones in this sample may be carry-over from other donors' samples.

V is TRBV28 and J is TRBJ2-7; D may be TRBD1 or TRBD2 (6 bases each). The V gene lost 8 bases and the J gene lost 3 bases, with 20 bases spanning the gap. Per the germline V gene, CDR1 is MDHEN and CDR2 is SYDVKM. The length of the CDR3 is 15 residues. CDR3 in DNA: TGTGCCAGCTCGGAAGGGGGGCGGATGGTCTACGAGCAGTACTTC. This codes for CASSEGGRMVYEQYF. The full variable domain, with the rest looked up from reference TRBV28 and TRBJ2-7, is DVKVTQSSRYLVKRTGEKVFLECVQDMDHENMFWYRQDPGLGLRLIYFSYDVKMKEKGDIPEGYSVSREKKERFSLILESASTNQTSMYLCASSEGGRMVYEQYFGPGTRLTVT.

J is TRBJ1-5 and V is TRBV10-2, with D possibly being TRBD1 (6 bases). The CDR3 runs 14 residues. Trimming took 4 bases from V and 7 from J, leaving 14 bases between them. CDR1 and CDR2 (germline): WSHSY, SAAADI. The CDR3 DNA reads as TGCGCCAGCAGTGCCTCGACAGGTGCCCAGCCCCAGCATTTT. Protein product: CASSASTGAQPQHF.

This rearrangement joins TRBV4-2 to TRBJ1-2, with D perhaps TRBD1 (6 bases). The CDR3 runs 13 residues. Germline CDR1 reads LGHNA; CDR2 reads YNFKEQ. Trimming took 1 base from V and 6 from J, leaving 9 bases between them. CDR3 residues: CASSQGAGDGYTF. DNA for the CDR3: TGTGCCAGCAGCCAAGGGGCAGGGGATGGCTACACCTTC.

The V call is TRBV20-1, the J call TRBJ2-1; D remains ambiguous. The CDR3 runs 10 residues. Trimming took 7 bases from V and 8 from J, leaving 9 bases between them. CDR1 and CDR2 (germline): DFQATT, SNEGSKA (reference sequence). The CDR3 DNA is TGCAGTGTGGGTGTCCATGAGCAGTTCTTC. Translation gives CSVGVHEQFF.

The chain has TRBV11-2 and TRBJ2-5; D unresolved. Germline CDR1 reads SGHAT; CDR2 reads FQNNGV. This CDR3 contains 15 residues. V lost 6 bases and J 9 bases, leaving 23 bases between the germline ends. This CDR3 reads CASRRSPRVMAAQYF. CDR3 bases: TGTGCCAGCAGACGCAGTCCACGGGTCATGGCGGCCCAGTACTTC.

The CDR3 DNA reads TGTGCCAGCAGCCAGGACCTCAGGGGGAGCTCCTACAATGAGCAGTTCTTC. This gives the protein CASSQDLRGSSYNEQFF. The chain combines TRBV14 with TRBJ2-1; 7 bases align to TRBD1. The germline V gene has CDR1 SGHDN and CDR2 FVKESK. This CDR3 is built from 17 residues. Trimming removed 3 bases from V and 0 bases from J; junction bases left unmatched: 8.

The CDR3 reads CASGLSGQGNQPQHF. Here the CDR3 DNA reads TGTGCCAGCGGCCTGTCGGGACAGGGCAATCAGCCCCAGCATTTT. The chain joins TRBV28 to TRBJ1-5, with 8 bases lining up with TRBD1. CDR3 size: 15 residues. Per the germline V gene, CDR1 is MDHEN and CDR2 is SYDVKM. V lost 8 bases, J lost 2 bases, and 8 bases stayed unmatched.

This clone was found once. The chain combines TRBV29-1 with TRBJ2-5, with 8 bases identical to TRBD2. The CDR3 length is 13 residues. V lost 6 bases, J lost 1 base, and 4 bases stayed unmatched. In germline, CDR1 is SQVTM, CDR2 ANQGSEA. CDR3 sequence reads: CSVAGGAQETQYF. The CDR3, as DNA: TGCAGCGTCGCCGGGGGGGCCCAAGAGACCCAGTACTTC.

The chain recombines TRBV4-1 with TRBJ1-3; 8 bases agree with TRBD1. This CDR3 has 15 amino acids. Looked up from germline, CDR1 is MGHRA and CDR2 is YSYEKL. The junction had 7 bases not matched to a gene; V was cut back by 5 bases and J by 4 bases. DNA for the CDR3: TGCGCCAGCAGCTCCCAGGACAGGGCAGGAAACACCATATATTTT. The encoded protein is CASSSQDRAGNTIYF.

This sequence joins TRBV18 and TRBJ1-1, with unresolved D. V shed 2 bases and J shed 0 bases, with 10 bases lying between them. Germline CDR1 is KGHSH and CDR2 is LQKENI. This CDR3 contains 15 residues. The CDR3 DNA is TGTGCCAGCTCACCAGAGGTAGCAGTGAACACTGAAGCTTTCTTT. Translation gives CASSPEVAVNTEAFF.

This clone came up once. The rearrangement uses TRBV9 and TRBJ2-7; 11 positions agree with TRBD2. The CDR3 is made up of 15 amino acids. Per the germline V gene, CDR1 is SGDLS and CDR2 is YYNGEE. With V trimmed by 4 bases and J by 2 bases, 5 bases remained unmatched. CDR3: CASSSGLAETYEQYF. The DNA of the CDR3 is TGTGCCAGCAGCTCGGGACTAGCGGAAACCTACGAGCAGTACTTC. The full variable domain, completed using reference TRBV9 and TRBJ2-7, is DSGVTQTPKHLITATGQRVTLRCSPRSGDLSVYWYQQSLDQGLQFLIQYYNGEERAKGNILERFSAQQFPDLHSELNLSSLELGDSALYFCASSSGLAETYEQYFGPGTRLTVT.

This sequence joins TRBV11-3 and TRBJ2-1; maybe TRBD1 (6 bases). Looked up from germline, CDR1 is SGHNT and CDR2 is YENEEA. V was shortened by 5 bases and J by 4 bases, with 15 bases between the two germline ends. This CDR3 comprises 15 residues. The CDR3 here is CASSHYDRPYNEQFF. The CDR3 region has the DNA TGTGCCAGCAGCCATTATGACAGGCCTTACAATGAGCAGTTCTTC.

The chain links TRBV5-1 to TRBJ1-1; D is ambiguous. Germline-derived CDR1 and CDR2 are SGHRS and YFSETQ. V was pared by 0 bases and J by 7 bases, with 10 bases between. The CDR3 spans 13 residues. The CDR3 protein is CASSLDSLLEAFF. The CDR3 region has the DNA TGCGCCAGCAGCTTGGACAGTCTTCTTGAAGCTTTCTTT. Using reference TRBV5-1 and TRBJ1-1 for the parts outside the CDR3, the full variable domain is KAGVTQTPRYLIKTRGQQVTLSCSPISGHRSVSWYQQTPGQGLQFLFEYFSETQRNKGNFPGRFSGRQFSNSRSEMNVSTLELGDSALYLCASSLDSLLEAFFGQGTRLTVV.

The gene calls are TRBV11-2 and TRBJ2-3; D gene uncertain. The CDR3 runs to 16 residues. Germline V gene data show CDR1 as SGHAT and CDR2 as FQNNGV. Trimming left V 0 bases short and J 3 bases short, with 13 bases between. The CDR3: CASSLEGRLGTDTQYF. The CDR3 coding sequence is TGTGCCAGCAGCTTAGAGGGCAGGCTCGGGACAGATACGCAGTATTTT.

The chain is built from TRBV28 and TRBJ2-7; D is tentatively TRBD1 or TRBD2 (5 bases each). Trimming stripped 3 bases from V and 2 bases from J, with 11 bases between. The CDR3 runs to 14 residues. Germline V gene lookup returns CDR1 MDHEN and CDR2 SYDVKM. CDR3 protein: CASSLPGTTYEQYF. Written as DNA, the CDR3 is TGTGCCAGCAGTTTGCCTGGGACGACCTACGAGCAGTACTTC. Based on the CDR3 plus reference TRBV28 and TRBJ2-7, the full variable domain is DVKVTQSSRYLVKRTGEKVFLECVQDMDHENMFWYRQDPGLGLRLIYFSYDVKMKEKGDIPEGYSVSREKKERFSLILESASTNQTSMYLCASSLPGTTYEQYFGPGTRLTVT.

The chain couples TRBV7-6 to TRBJ2-7; D may be TRBD2 (5 bases). The germline V gene encodes CDR1 SGHVS and CDR2 FNYEAQ. V lost 1 base to trimming and J lost 7 bases, with 8 bases between them. This CDR3 is built from 12 residues. The CDR3 region is CASSLGPGEQYF. CDR3 nucleotide sequence: TGTGCCAGCAGCTTAGGCCCGGGGGAGCAGTACTTC.

The V call is TRBV15, the J call TRBJ1-1; D is perhaps TRBD1 (6 bases). There are 16 residues in the CDR3. CDR1 and CDR2 from the germline V gene are LNHNV and YYDKDF (reference sequence). With 5 bases removed from V and 10 bases from J, the gap between germline ends came to 26 bases. The CDR3 coding sequence is TGTGCCACCAGCGGGATTGGGTGGGGAACAGGGAAGGCAGCTTTCTTT. Residues: CATSGIGWGTGKAAFF.

The J gene is TRBJ2-1, the V gene TRBV5-4; 14 bases line up with TRBD2. The junction had 12 bases not matched to a gene; V was cut back by 9 bases and J by 1 base. The CDR3 is 18 amino acids. CDR1 SGHNT and CDR2 YYREEE come from the germline V gene (reference sequence). The DNA of the CDR3 is TGTGCCACCCTCAAGGGACTAGCGGGAGTAGTGTCCTACAATGAGCAGTTCTTC. Its translation: CATLKGLAGVVSYNEQFF.

This rearrangement joins TRBV21-1 to TRBJ2-7; the table's D call TRBD2 went unverified against the DNA. TRBV21-1 is recorded as a pseudogene. The CDR3 has 13 residues. CDR3 region: CASPLAVPYEQYF. CDR3 in DNA: TGTGCCAGCCCGCTAGCGGTACCTTACGAGCAGTACTTC.

The chain combines TRBV19 with TRBJ2-7; 7 bases map to TRBD1. Germline values: CDR1 LNHDA, CDR2 SQIVND (reference sequence). V gave up 4 bases and J gave up 5 bases; unmatched junction bases: 5. The CDR3 sequence is 13 residues long. The CDR3 here is CASSNRDSDEQYF. The CDR3 nucleotides read TGTGCCAGTAGTAACAGGGACAGCGACGAGCAGTACTTC.

The chain uses TRBV5-1 and TRBJ2-4, with D possibly TRBD2 on 6 matching bases. Trimming took 2 bases from V and 7 from J, leaving 16 bases between them. This CDR3 contains 15 residues. Germline lookup yields CDR1 SGHRS and CDR2 YFSETQ. This chain's CDR3 is CASSLPGVPVNIQYF. In DNA form, the CDR3 reads TGCGCCAGCAGCTTACCGGGGGTGCCGGTTAACATTCAGTACTTC.

This rearrangement joins TRBV18 to TRBJ1-6; no firm D call. CDR3 size: 18 residues. Germline assignment: CDR1 KGHSH and CDR2 LQKENI. V gave up 2 bases and J gave up 0 bases, with 14 bases separating them. CDR3 protein: CASSPWAPTSSYNSPLHF. DNA for the CDR3: TGTGCCAGCTCACCATGGGCACCTACGAGCTCCTATAATTCACCCCTCCACTTT.

This chain uses TRBV28 with TRBJ1-5; 10 nucleotides agree with TRBD1. V was clipped by 5 bases and J by 0 bases; unmatched bases: 7. Germline V gives CDR1 MDHEN, CDR2 SYDVKM. This CDR3 is built from 17 residues. The CDR3 is CASSDRGLRYSNQPQHF. The CDR3 coding sequence is TGTGCCAGCAGTGACAGGGGGCTAAGATATAGCAATCAGCCCCAGCATTTT.

The chain has TRBV7-3 and TRBJ2-3; 9 bases match TRBD2. V lost 0 bases to trimming and J lost 5 bases; unmatched junction nucleotides: 6. Germline V gene sequence: CDR1 SGHTA, CDR2 FQGTGA. This CDR3 spans 16 amino acids. CDR3 DNA: TGTGCCAGCAGCTTAACGGGCGGGAGGGCCCAAGATACGCAGTATTTT. Translated, it gives CASSLTGGRAQDTQYF. Variable domain in full (rest from reference TRBV7-3 and TRBJ2-3): GAGVSQTPSNKVTEKGKYVELRCDPISGHTALYWYRQSLGQGPEFLIYFQGTGAADDSGLPNDRFFAVRPEGSVSTLKIQRTERGDSAVYLCASSLTGGRAQDTQYFGPGTRLTVL.

This chain uses TRBV28 with TRBJ1-5; D is ambiguous. Germline loops: CDR1 MDHEN, CDR2 SYDVKM. V was clipped by 1 base and J by 3 bases, with 13 bases between them. This CDR3 has 16 amino acids. The CDR3 nucleotides are TGTGCCAGCAGTTTATCCTTCTCCTGGGACAATCAGCCCCAGCATTTT. Protein product: CASSLSFSWDNQPQHF.

J is TRBJ1-4 and V is TRBV5-1; possible D gene TRBD1, 6 bases. This CDR3 has 16 amino acids. CDR1 and CDR2 from the germline V gene are SGHRS and YFSETQ. V was pared by 1 base and J by 5 bases, with 15 bases between. The CDR3 nucleotides are TGCGCCAGCAGCTTGAGGTACAGGGCCCCAAATGAAAAACTGTTTTTT. This translates into CASSLRYRAPNEKLFF.